This is a list of T cell receptor beta chains from one sample in a study of Graves' ophthalmopathy and Graves' hyperthyroidism. TCRdb reanalysed the multiplex PCR reads using MiXCR and keeps one entry per CDR3 protein. The repertoire has hundreds of thousands of distinct CDR3 sequences, roughly 39% of them found once; the top ten carry more than 2.5%. The sample comprised peripheral blood. Every receptor here comes from an adult man with Graves' ophthalmopathy. Each CDR3 is given with its conserved first and last residue. D genes are given only for firm matches.

D | length | J | V | CDR3
TRBD2 | 13 | TRBJ2-1 | TRBV7-2 | CASSSVVAGEQFF
TRBD2 | 15 | TRBJ2-5 | TRBV20-1 | CSARGLAGVEETQYF
NA | 14 | TRBJ2-7 | TRBV20-1 | CSARDAGLAYEQYF
NA | 12 | TRBJ1-1 | TRBV7-9 | CASGFGDTEAFF
NA | 11 | TRBJ2-7 | TRBV10-3 | CAISRGVEQYF
TRBD1 | 14 | TRBJ1-2 | TRBV7-2 | CASSLGQGLYGYTF
NA | 15 | TRBJ1-1 | TRBV10-3 | CAISGLRRGGTEAFF
TRBD2 | 14 | TRBJ2-7 | TRBV7-9 | CASTHTSVFYEQYF
TRBD1 | 16 | TRBJ2-7 | TRBV4-3 | CASSQERTGPPYEQYF
NA | 15 | TRBJ1-4 | TRBV15 | CATSRDYGEGKKLFF
NA | 12 | TRBJ2-7 | TRBV20-1 | CSARLQGYEQYF
NA | 16 | TRBJ2-7 | TRBV5-6 | CASSSLQANFPREQYF